A single T cell receptor (beta chain) is shown here with its context. What it binds is not known. The CDR3 consists of 13 residues. V lost 7 bases and J 2 bases, leaving 12 bases between the germline ends. From germline, CDR1 is SGHTA and CDR2 FQGNSA. The method was immunoSEQ multiplex PCR; TCRdb's version includes in-frame clones alone and lacks a portion of them. The sample lists under 1 million clones, nearly 95% seen once, with approximately 25% in the top ten. Naive CD8 populations comprised CD45RO-negative cells positively selected for CCR7, excluding terminally differentiated effector memory CD45RA+ cells. Only Caucasian adults living in Nashville, Tennessee made up the donor group. The data stem from a study of shared clonotypes between healthy human individuals. Findings and caveats of the study: With a few donors compared, around 4.7% of naive CD4 clonotypes were shared. The study drew on few donors, limiting represented genetic and exposure-history diversity.

This clonotype originated in a man younger than 45 in good health. J is TRBJ2-7 and V is TRBV7-2; TRBD2 is a possible D gene (5 bases). Specimen: naive CD8+ T cells sorted from blood. CDR3 amino acids: CASTHPGAYEQYF. The CDR3 coding sequence is TGTGCCAGCACCCACCCCGGGGCCTACGAGCAGTACTTC.